The 27 T cell receptor beta chains given below trace back to one sample, sequenced in a study of T cells after posttransplantation cyclophosphamide. Using immunoSEQ multiplex PCR, the repertoire was profiled, and TCRdb retains in-frame clones only, with some absent. The repertoire shows about 24,000 clones, none seen only once; the top ten take approximately 6.3%. Source material: PBMCs. These receptors were collected from a woman aged 60-70 years in good health, CMV-negative, and a related stem cell transplant donor.

This clone was seen at least ten times. Here the CDR3 reads CASSLDVDSPLHF. DNA of the CDR3: TGTGCCAGCAGCCTTGATGTAGATTCACCCCTCCACTTT. The J gene is TRBJ1-6, the V gene TRBV14; D not certain. The CDR3 has 13 residues. Trimming pared 4 bases from V and 8 bases from J, leaving 9 bases between. Germline-derived CDR1 and CDR2 are SGHDN and FVKESK.

This clone was detected many times. The V gene is TRBV15, the J gene TRBJ2-7, with 8 bases that match TRBD1. Germline V gene lookup returns CDR1 LNHNV and CDR2 YYDKDF (reference sequence). With 2 bases clipped from V and 2 bases from J, the junction kept 11 bases outside the gene matches. CDR3 length equals 17 residues. CDR3 DNA: TGTGCCACCAGCAGAATACCCTGGACAGGGACCACCTACGAGCAGTACTTC. Translating it yields CATSRIPWTGTTYEQYF.

This clone was seen repeatedly, ten times or more. V is TRBV5-1 and J is TRBJ2-1; 8 bases map to TRBD2. The length of the CDR3 is 15 residues. Germline-derived CDR1 and CDR2 are SGHRS and YFSETQ. V shed 2 bases, J shed 1 base, and the junction held 2 bases outside the gene matches. This chain's CDR3 is CASSLLAESYNEQFF. For the CDR3, the DNA is TGCGCCAGCAGCTTACTAGCGGAGTCCTACAATGAGCAGTTCTTC.

This clone was counted ten times or more. The chain recombines TRBV11-2 with TRBJ2-2; D gene ambiguous. The V gene's germline CDR1 is SGHAT and CDR2 FQNNGV. The CDR3 is 15 amino acids. The V end was cut by 1 base, the J end by 1 base, with 7 bases between. The DNA of the CDR3 is TGTGCCAGCAGCTTAGGACACCTGAACACCGGGGAGCTGTTTTTT. Residues: CASSLGHLNTGELFF.

Ten or more counts support this clone. The gene calls are TRBV6-5 and TRBJ2-2, with a weak D call TRBD2 (5 bases). CDR1 and CDR2 (germline): MNHEY, SVGAGI. CDR3 size: 14 residues. Between the trimmed V and J ends, which lost 6 bases and 5 bases, there was a span of 13 bases. CDR3 DNA sequence: TGTGCCAGCAGCTCTGGCCGAGGGACCGGGGAGCTGTTTTTT. Translating it yields CASSSGRGTGELFF.

This clone was seen many times. The chain has TRBV27 and TRBJ2-5; TRBD2 aligns across 14 bases. CDR3 length: 16 amino acids. Germline V lookup: CDR1 MNHEY, CDR2 SMNVEV (reference sequence). The junction had 11 bases not matched to a gene; V was cut back by 5 bases and J by 9 bases. Written as DNA, the CDR3 is TGTGCCAGCAGTCCACGACTAGCGGGGGGGTTGCGGGCCCAGTACTTC. Amino acids: CASSPRLAGGLRAQYF.

This clone was found many times. The junction and the germline gene differ at one end; a read error may be behind it. The V gene is TRBV27, the J gene TRBJ2-3; 9 positions agree with TRBD2. CDR1 is MNHEY and CDR2 is SMNVEV in the germline V gene (reference sequence). This CDR3 spans 12 amino acids. The CDR3 loop reads CASSLGGRASFF. The CDR3 DNA reads as TGTGCCAGCAGTTTAGGCGGGAGGGCTTCATTTTTT.

This clone was counted ten times or more. The genes are TRBV7-9 and TRBJ2-1; 10 positions match TRBD1. Trimming removed 2 bases from V and 5 bases from J; junction bases left unmatched: 9. The CDR3 has 17 amino acids. The germline gives CDR1 SEHNR, CDR2 FQNEAQ (reference sequence). CDR3 bases: TGTGCCAGCAGCTTAATCCTCGACAGGGGGCAAAACAATGAGCAGTTCTTC. Its protein product is CASSLILDRGQNNEQFF.

This clone was counted ten times or more. This chain connects TRBV7-3 to TRBJ2-5, with D tentatively TRBD2 (5 bases). Trimming cost V 2 bases and J 7 bases, with 14 bases left between them. CDR1 SGHTA and CDR2 FQGTGA come from the germline V gene. The CDR3 extends over 14 amino acids. The CDR3 nucleotides are TGTGCCAGCAGCTTAGGCGACCGGGGTGGGACCCAGTACTTC. It codes for CASSLGDRGGTQYF.

This clone showed up many times. The chain is built from TRBV4-3 and TRBJ1-6, with unresolved D. V gave up 1 base and J gave up 9 bases, with 10 bases separating them. This CDR3 contains 14 residues. CDR1 is LGHNA, CDR2 YSLEER, per germline. CDR3 DNA sequence: TGCGCCAGCAGCCAAGTTTTGACAACTTCACCCCTCCACTTT. As protein: CASSQVLTTSPLHF.

This clone was counted at least ten times. The chain carries TRBV7-9 and TRBJ2-1; a possible D gene is TRBD2 (6 bases). This CDR3 is 12 amino acids long. V was clipped by 1 base and J by 16 bases, with 14 bases between them. The germline CDR1 and CDR2 sequences are SEHNR and FQNEAQ (reference sequence). CDR3 in DNA: TGTGCCAGCAGCTTAGGACTAGAACGCGAATTCTTC. Translation: CASSLGLEREFF.

This clone has at least ten counts. Additional DNA sequences in this sample encode the identical CDR3. The CDR3 bases are TGTGCCAGCAGTTTATCCTCAGATAACTATGGCTACACCTTC. It translates to CASSLSSDNYGYTF. The chain uses TRBV28 and TRBJ1-2; D uncertain. Trimming pared 1 base from V and 1 base from J, leaving 7 bases between. The CDR3 is 14 amino acids. The germline V gene has CDR1 MDHEN and CDR2 SYDVKM.

In its sample, this clone was seen many times. V gene TRBV19 combines with J gene TRBJ2-1, with 7 bases lining up with TRBD1. Germline V gives CDR1 LNHDA, CDR2 SQIVND (reference sequence). The CDR3 is made up of 18 amino acids. V gave up 7 bases and J gave up 0 bases; unmatched junction bases: 15. As DNA, the CDR3 is TGTGCCAGTACCTCCGCTCCCAGGGGGATTAGCTCCTACAATGAGCAGTTCTTC. Encoded protein: CASTSAPRGISSYNEQFF.

This clone was counted many times. V gene TRBV5-6 combines with J gene TRBJ2-2; D is perhaps TRBD2 (6 bases). Germline CDR1 reads SGHDT; CDR2 reads YYEEEE. The ends were cut back, 1 base at V and 1 base at J, with 11 bases in the middle. This CDR3 is built from 16 residues. The DNA for the CDR3 is TGTGCCAGCAGCTTGTTCGGGGGAGGGAACACCGGGGAGCTGTTTTTT. Translating it yields CASSLFGGGNTGELFF.

Ten or more counts support this clone. The chain employs TRBV5-1 and TRBJ1-4; 8 bases fit TRBD1. V gave up 3 bases and J gave up 8 bases; unmatched junction bases: 9. CDR1 is SGHRS, CDR2 YFSETQ, per germline. This CDR3 contains 15 residues. The CDR3 DNA is TGCGCCAGCAGCTCCAGCAGGGGGCCGGGGGAAAAACTGTTTTTT. Its translation: CASSSSRGPGEKLFF.

There are many counts of this clone. The V call is TRBV7-2, the J call TRBJ2-3; 11 nucleotides line up with TRBD2. Germline assignment: CDR1 SGHTA and CDR2 FQGNSA. This CDR3 comprises 16 residues. Germline trimming cut 5 bases from V and 3 bases from J; bases unmatched to any gene: 7. The CDR3 sequence: CASSPGLAVITDTQYF. In nucleotides, the CDR3 is TGTGCCAGCAGCCCGGGACTAGCGGTAATTACAGATACGCAGTATTTT.

The chain joins TRBV4-2 to TRBJ2-3, with a possible D match to TRBD1 (7 bases). There are 16 residues in the CDR3. CDR1 and CDR2 from the germline V gene are LGHNA and YNFKEQ. V lost 4 bases and J 6 bases, leaving 20 bases between the germline ends. The CDR3 is CASSRLGRGAQDTQYF. DNA for the CDR3: TGTGCCAGCAGCCGATTGGGCAGGGGGGCGCAGGATACGCAGTATTTT.

This clone was recorded many times. The rearrangement links TRBV7-6 to TRBJ2-3; tentative D call: TRBD1 (6 bases). With 5 bases removed from V and 6 bases from J, the gap between germline ends came to 15 bases. CDR1 and CDR2 from the germline V gene are SGHVS and FNYEAQ. The CDR3 loop spans 14 amino acids. CDR3 in DNA: TGTGCCAGCAGCGGGGGCAGGACCACGGATACGCAGTATTTT. Its translation: CASSGGRTTDTQYF.

This clone was seen at least ten times. V usage is TRBV19 and J usage is TRBJ2-7, with TRBD2 identical over 7 bases. Germline assignment: CDR1 LNHDA and CDR2 SQIVND (reference sequence). The junction had 20 bases not matched to a gene; V was cut back by 9 bases and J by 6 bases. This CDR3 is 16 amino acids long. The CDR3 bases are TGTGCCAGGGTACCGATTCGGGGGGAGGAACTTTGCGAGCAGTACGTC. Protein product: CARVPIRGEELCEQYV.

This clone has at least ten counts. This rearrangement joins TRBV5-6 to TRBJ2-7; maybe TRBD2 (5 bases). V lost 4 bases and J 5 bases, leaving 16 bases between the germline ends. Germline V gives CDR1 SGHDT, CDR2 YYEEEE. The CDR3 runs to 14 residues. The CDR3 is CASSDLGSEDEQYV. CDR3 DNA sequence: TGTGCCAGCAGCGACCTCGGGTCGGAGGACGAGCAGTACGTC.

This clone has ten or more counts. The chain combines TRBV5-8 with TRBJ1-2; TRBD1 matches at 7 bases. Per germline, CDR1 SGHTS and CDR2 YDEGEE. Trimming at V came to 2 bases and at J to 5 bases, leaving 9 bases not matched to a gene. This CDR3 contains 15 residues. The CDR3 DNA reads TGTGCCAGCAGCTTACGACAGGGCGCCTATTATGGCTACACCTTC. It codes for CASSLRQGAYYGYTF.

This clone appeared a few times. The chain employs TRBV6-5 and TRBJ2-1, with D perhaps matching TRBD2 (6 bases). This CDR3 comprises 13 residues. Deletions cut 7 bases from V and 4 bases from J, with 11 bases between. Germline values: CDR1 MNHEY, CDR2 SVGAGI. The CDR3 here is CASKRAGYNEQFF. The CDR3 nucleotides are TGTGCCAGCAAGAGGGCGGGATACAATGAGCAGTTCTTC.

This clone was seen at least ten times. V usage is TRBV9 and J usage is TRBJ2-1; 10 bases are shared with TRBD2. Trimming cost V 2 bases and J 8 bases; bases outside gene matches: 10. Germline assignment: CDR1 SGDLS and CDR2 YYNGEE. The CDR3 loop spans 16 amino acids. Here the CDR3 reads CASSVGSGRFGDEQFF. In nucleotides, the CDR3 is TGTGCCAGCAGCGTGGGTAGCGGGAGGTTTGGCGATGAGCAGTTCTTC.

This clone was observed at least ten times. CDR3 coding DNA: TGCGCCAGCAGCTTGGGGGACAGGAGACCCTACGAGCAGTACTTC. Its translation: CASSLGDRRPYEQYF. The rearrangement uses TRBV5-1 and TRBJ2-7; 8 bases line up with TRBD1. In germline, CDR1 is SGHRS, CDR2 YFSETQ. Trimming cost V 0 bases and J 2 bases; bases outside gene matches: 4. The CDR3 has 15 residues.

The CDR3 DNA reads TGTGCCACCAGCAGAACCTACCCCGACAGGACGGCTGAAGCTTTCTTT. Encoded protein: CATSRTYPDRTAEAFF. The V call is TRBV15, the J call TRBJ1-1, with a tentative D call TRBD1 (6 bases). Germline CDR1 and CDR2: LNHNV and YYDKDF (reference sequence). The CDR3 sequence is 16 residues long. Trimming stripped 2 bases from V and 6 bases from J, with 19 bases between.

At least ten counts were recorded for this clone. V gene TRBV9 combines with J gene TRBJ2-3; D unresolved. This CDR3 is 14 amino acids long. V was cut by 0 bases and J by 5 bases, with 10 bases left in between. CDR1 and CDR2 (germline): SGDLS, YYNGEE. CDR3 loop: CASSVGAGQDTQYF. CDR3 bases: TGTGCCAGCAGCGTAGGAGCCGGTCAAGATACGCAGTATTTT. The whole variable domain, remainder taken from reference TRBV9 and TRBJ2-3, is DSGVTQTPKHLITATGQRVTLRCSPRSGDLSVYWYQQSLDQGLQFLIQYYNGEERAKGNILERFSAQQFPDLHSELNLSSLELGDSALYFCASSVGAGQDTQYFGPGTRLTVL.

This clone occurred many times. The chain employs TRBV6-5 and TRBJ2-5, with 7 bases that match TRBD1. Trimming at V came to 6 bases and at J to 5 bases, leaving 6 bases not matched to a gene. Germline CDR1 is MNHEY and CDR2 is SVGAGI. This CDR3 region has 13 residues. The DNA of the CDR3 is TGTGCCAGCAGGAAGGGGGCCTGGGAGACCCAGTACTTC. Its protein product is CASRKGAWETQYF.